One sample yielded the 2 T cell receptor beta chains listed below, sequenced in a study of human T cells and chemical hapten exposure. TCRdb processed the RACE reads anew with MiXCR; each CDR3 protein has one entry. The profile covers roughly 97,000 distinct CDR3 sequences, with 25% to 35% appearing a single time and over 9% taken by the ten largest. The time point denotes: patch test 3, about 24 weeks after DPC sensitization. Treatment noted: therapeutic diphenylcyclopropenone sensitization with weekly scalp DPC. Source: whole blood, taken in connection with sensitization to the hapten diphenylcyclopropenone (DPC). The source of these receptors is a man aged 40-49 years with alopecia areata. Some clones in this sample may be carry-over from other donors' samples.

The rearrangement uses TRBV2 and TRBJ2-1; 9 bases match TRBD2. V lost 2 bases, J lost 4 bases, and 6 bases stayed unmatched. Germline CDR1 is SNHLY and CDR2 is FYNNEI. The CDR3 covers 16 residues. The CDR3 DNA reads TGTGCCAGCAGTGAATCGACTAGCGGACATTACAATGAGCAGTTCTTC. Translation: CASSESTSGHYNEQFF.

V and J are TRBV7-9 and TRBJ2-1, with no clear D. In germline, CDR1 is SEHNR, CDR2 FQNEAQ (reference sequence). The V end was cut by 8 bases, the J end by 12 bases, with 26 bases between. The length of the CDR3 is 15 residues. CDR3 protein: CASVTGLTPRIGQFF. The CDR3 DNA is TGTGCCAGCGTAACCGGTTTGACTCCACGGATAGGGCAGTTCTTC. Full variable domain (rest looked up from reference TRBV7-9 and TRBJ2-1): DTGVSQNPRHKITKRGQNVTFRCDPISEHNRLYWYRQTLGQGPEFLTYFQNEAQLEKSRLLSDRFSAERPKGSFSTLEIQRTEQGDSAMYLCASVTGLTPRIGQFFGPGTRLTVL.